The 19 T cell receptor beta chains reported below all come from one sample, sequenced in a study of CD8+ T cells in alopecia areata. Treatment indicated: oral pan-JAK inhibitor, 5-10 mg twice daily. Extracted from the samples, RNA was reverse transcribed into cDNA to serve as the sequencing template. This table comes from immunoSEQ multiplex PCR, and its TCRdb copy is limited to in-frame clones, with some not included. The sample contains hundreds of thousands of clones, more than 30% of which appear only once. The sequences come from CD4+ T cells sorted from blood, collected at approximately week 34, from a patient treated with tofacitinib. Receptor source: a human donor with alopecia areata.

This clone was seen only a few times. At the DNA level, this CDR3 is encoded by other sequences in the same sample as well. CDR3 amino acids: CAISREGHEQYF. DNA of the CDR3: TGTGCCATCAGCCGGGAGGGCCATGAGCAGTACTTC. The rearrangement joins TRBV10-3 to TRBJ2-7; 8 nucleotides line up with TRBD2. This CDR3 has 12 residues. The V and J ends lost 6 bases and 7 bases, in that order; junction bases with no gene match: 5. The germline gives CDR1 ENHRY, CDR2 SYGVKD.

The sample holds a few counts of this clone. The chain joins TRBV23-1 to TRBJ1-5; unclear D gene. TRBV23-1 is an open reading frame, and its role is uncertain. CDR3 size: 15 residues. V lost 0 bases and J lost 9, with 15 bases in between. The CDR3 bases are TGCGCCAGCAGTCAATCGGTCGCGAAACCAGGGCCCCAGCATTTT. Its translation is CASSQSVAKPGPQHF.

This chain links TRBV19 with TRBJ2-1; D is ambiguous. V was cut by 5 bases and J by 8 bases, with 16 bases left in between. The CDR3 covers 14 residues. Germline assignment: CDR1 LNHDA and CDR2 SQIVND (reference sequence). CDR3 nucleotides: TGTGCCAGTAGTCGCTGGAGTGGGATGGATGAGCAGTTCTTC. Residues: CASSRWSGMDEQFF.

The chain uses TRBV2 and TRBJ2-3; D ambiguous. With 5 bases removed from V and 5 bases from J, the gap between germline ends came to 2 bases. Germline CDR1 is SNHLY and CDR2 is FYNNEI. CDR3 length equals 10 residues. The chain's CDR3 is CASSIDTQYF. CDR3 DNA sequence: TGTGCCAGCAGTATAGATACGCAGTATTTT.

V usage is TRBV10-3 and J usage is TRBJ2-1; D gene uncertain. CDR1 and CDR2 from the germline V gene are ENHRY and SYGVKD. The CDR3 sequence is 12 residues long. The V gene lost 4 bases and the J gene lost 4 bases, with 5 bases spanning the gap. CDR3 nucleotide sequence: TGTGCCATCAGTGTGCAGTACAATGAGCAGTTCTTC. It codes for CAISVQYNEQFF.

The CDR3 DNA is TGTGCCAGCAGCACGTCCCCTTTACTGAACACTGAAGCTTTCTTT. It yields the protein CASSTSPLLNTEAFF. The chain links TRBV9 to TRBJ1-1, with D hard to call. CDR1 and CDR2 (germline): SGDLS, YYNGEE. Trimming removed 4 bases at V and 0 bases at J, with 13 bases between. The CDR3 is made up of 15 amino acids.

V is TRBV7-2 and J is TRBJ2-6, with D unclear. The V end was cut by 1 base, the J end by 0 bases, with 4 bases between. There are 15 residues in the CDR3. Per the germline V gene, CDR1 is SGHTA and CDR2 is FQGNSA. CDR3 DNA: TGTGCCAGCAGCTTAGTACTCTCTGGGGCCAACGTCCTGACTTTC. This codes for CASSLVLSGANVLTF.

The CDR3 sequence: CASRTGSTTGQYF. As DNA, the CDR3 is TGTGCCAGCAGGACCGGTTCTACTACGGGGCAGTACTTC. The chain joins TRBV7-2 to TRBJ2-7; D is uncertain. Germline-derived CDR1 and CDR2 are SGHTA and FQGNSA. V was clipped by 6 bases and J by 9 bases, with 18 bases between them. This CDR3 has 13 residues.

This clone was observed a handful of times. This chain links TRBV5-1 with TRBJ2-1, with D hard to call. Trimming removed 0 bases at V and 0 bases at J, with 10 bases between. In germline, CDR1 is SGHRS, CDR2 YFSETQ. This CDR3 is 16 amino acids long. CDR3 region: CASSLDPRSSYNEQFF. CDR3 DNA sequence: TGCGCCAGCAGCTTGGACCCGCGGAGCTCCTACAATGAGCAGTTCTTC.

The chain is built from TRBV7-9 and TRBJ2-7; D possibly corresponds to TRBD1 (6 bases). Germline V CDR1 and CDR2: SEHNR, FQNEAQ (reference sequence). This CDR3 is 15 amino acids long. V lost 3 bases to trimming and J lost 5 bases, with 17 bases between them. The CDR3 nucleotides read TGTGCCAGCAGCTTCGAAGGGACAAAACACCACGAGCAGTACTTC. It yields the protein CASSFEGTKHHEQYF.

The CDR3 sequence: CASSSTGEDGYTF. The CDR3 coding sequence is TGTGCCAGCAGCTCGACAGGGGAAGATGGCTACACCTTC. This chain uses TRBV7-9 with TRBJ1-2, with 8 nucleotides matching TRBD1. CDR3 length equals 13 residues. In germline, CDR1 is SEHNR, CDR2 FQNEAQ (reference sequence). V gave up 4 bases and J gave up 6 bases; unmatched junction bases: 4.

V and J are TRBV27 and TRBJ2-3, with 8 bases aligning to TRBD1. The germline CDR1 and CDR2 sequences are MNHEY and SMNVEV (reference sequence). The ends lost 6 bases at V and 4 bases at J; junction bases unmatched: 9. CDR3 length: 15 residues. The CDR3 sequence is CASRSLRGLADTQYF. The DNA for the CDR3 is TGTGCCAGCAGGTCACTCAGGGGGCTGGCAGATACGCAGTATTTT.

CDR3 residues: CASSLLTTPADTQYF. CDR3 coding DNA: TGTGCCAGCAGCCTCTTGACCACGCCAGCAGATACGCAGTATTTT. V and J are TRBV14 and TRBJ2-3; no definite D call. Germline V lookup: CDR1 SGHDN, CDR2 FVKESK. CDR3 size: 15 residues. Trimming shortened V by 4 bases and J by 4 bases, and 15 bases separated the two germline ends.

CDR3 in amino acids: CASSETGPETQYF. The CDR3 DNA is TGTGCCAGCAGCGAGACAGGGCCGGAGACCCAGTACTTC. The chain recombines TRBV6-5 with TRBJ2-5, with 7 bases aligning to TRBD1. J gave up 5 bases and V 6 bases, and 6 bases lay outside the gene matches. This CDR3 spans 13 amino acids. The germline V gene has CDR1 MNHEY and CDR2 SVGAGI.

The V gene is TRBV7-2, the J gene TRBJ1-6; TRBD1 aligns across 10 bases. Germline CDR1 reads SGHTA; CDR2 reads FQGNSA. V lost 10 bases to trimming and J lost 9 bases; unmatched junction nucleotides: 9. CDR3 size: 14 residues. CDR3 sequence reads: CATGGQGRSSPLHF. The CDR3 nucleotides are TGTGCCACCGGGGGACAGGGGAGGAGTTCACCCCTCCACTTT.

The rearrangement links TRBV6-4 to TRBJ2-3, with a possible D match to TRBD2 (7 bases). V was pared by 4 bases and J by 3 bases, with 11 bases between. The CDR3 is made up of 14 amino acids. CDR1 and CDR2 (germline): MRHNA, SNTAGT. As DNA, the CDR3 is TGTGCCAGCAGTGTTCGGGGGGCGACAGATACGCAGTATTTT. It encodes CASSVRGATDTQYF.

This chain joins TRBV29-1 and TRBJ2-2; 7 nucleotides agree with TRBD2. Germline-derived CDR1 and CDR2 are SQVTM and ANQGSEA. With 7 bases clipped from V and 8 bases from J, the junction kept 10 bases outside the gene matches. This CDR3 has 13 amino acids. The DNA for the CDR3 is TGCAGCGCGTCGGGAGGAGGGAGAGGGGAGCTGTTTTTT. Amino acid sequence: CSASGGGRGELFF.

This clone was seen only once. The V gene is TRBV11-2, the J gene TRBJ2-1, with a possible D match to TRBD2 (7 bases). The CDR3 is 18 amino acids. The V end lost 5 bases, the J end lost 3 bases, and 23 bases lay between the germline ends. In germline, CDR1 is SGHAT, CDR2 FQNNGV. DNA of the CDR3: TGTGCCAGCAGCCCGGGGGGCAGGGCTTTTTATGTCTACAATGAGCAGTTCTTC. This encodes CASSPGGRAFYVYNEQFF.

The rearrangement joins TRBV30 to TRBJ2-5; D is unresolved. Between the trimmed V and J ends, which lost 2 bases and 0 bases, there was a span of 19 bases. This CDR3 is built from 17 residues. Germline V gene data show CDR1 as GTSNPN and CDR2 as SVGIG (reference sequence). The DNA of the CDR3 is TGTGCCTGGAGTCCCCCTCGGCGCTACTTGTACCAAGAGACCCAGTACTTC. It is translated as CAWSPPRRYLYQETQYF. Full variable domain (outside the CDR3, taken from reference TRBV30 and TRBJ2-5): SQTIHQWPATLVQPVGSPLSLECTVEGTSNPNLYWYRQAAGRGLQLLFYSVGIGQISSEVPQNLSASRPQDRQFILSSKKLLLSDSGFYLCAWSPPRRYLYQETQYFGPGTRLLVL.